This T cell receptor (beta chain) was recorded in a study of CD8 T cells in Susac syndrome. The authors reverse transcribed roughly 0.5 to 1 ug RNA with random hexamers. A multiplex approach, immunoSEQ multiplex PCR, amplified TCR beta CDR3 across 54 Vbeta and 13 Jbeta. TCRdb reprocessed the immunoSEQ multiplex PCR reads with MiXCR, giving one entry per CDR3 protein. The sample yields 250,000 to 350,000 distinct CDR3 sequences, under 95% seen once. Sequencing targeted TCR beta in blood CD8+ and CD4+ T cells. Negative isolation was used for CD8+ and CD4+ T cells, and FACS enrichment was applied to TEMRA cells. V was clipped by 9 bases and J by 2 bases; unmatched bases: 11. The CDR3 has 16 amino acids. Germline CDR1 is LNHDA and CDR2 is SQIVND (reference sequence).

This receptor was taken from a human donor with multiple sclerosis. The source material was CD4+ T cells from PBMCs. V usage is TRBV19 and J usage is TRBJ1-4; 8 bases align to TRBD1. The CDR3 spells CASAGAGGWTNEKLFF. The CDR3 DNA reads TGTGCCAGCGCGGGGGCAGGGGGCTGGACTAATGAAAAACTGTTTTTT. The full variable domain, completed using reference TRBV19 and TRBJ1-4, is DGGITQSPKYLFRKEGQNVTLSCEQNLNHDAMYWYRQDPGQGLRLIYYSQIVNDFQKGDIAEGYSVSREKKESFPLTVTSAQKNPTAFYLCASAGAGGWTNEKLFFGSGTQLSVL.